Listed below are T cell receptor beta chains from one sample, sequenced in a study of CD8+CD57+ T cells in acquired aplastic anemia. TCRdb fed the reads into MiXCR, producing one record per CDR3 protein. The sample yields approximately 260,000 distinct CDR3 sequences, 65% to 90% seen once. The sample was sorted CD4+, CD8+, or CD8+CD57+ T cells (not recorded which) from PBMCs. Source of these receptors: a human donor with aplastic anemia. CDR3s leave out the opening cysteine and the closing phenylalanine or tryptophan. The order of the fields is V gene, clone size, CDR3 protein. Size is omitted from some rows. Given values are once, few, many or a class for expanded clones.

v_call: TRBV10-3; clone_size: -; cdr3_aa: ATSSGGGEYSNQPQH
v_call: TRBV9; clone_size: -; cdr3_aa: ASSGDAEQTTEY
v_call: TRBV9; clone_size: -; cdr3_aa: ASSGQGINQPQH
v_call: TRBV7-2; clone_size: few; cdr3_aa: AGQGAGGTQY
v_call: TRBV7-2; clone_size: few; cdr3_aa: ASSPGTGGRNEQLH
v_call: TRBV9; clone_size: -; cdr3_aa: AISVGSDTEAF
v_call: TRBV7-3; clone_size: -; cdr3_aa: ASSPGAASNYGYT
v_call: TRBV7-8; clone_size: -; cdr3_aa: ASSLAGAADSGNEQF
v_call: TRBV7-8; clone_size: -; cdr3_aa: ASSVGGTDTQH
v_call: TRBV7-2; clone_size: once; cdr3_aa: ASGDRGTETQF
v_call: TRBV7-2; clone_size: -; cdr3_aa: ASSLNLRGIEAF
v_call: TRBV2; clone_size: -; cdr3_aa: ASGDRGGDTKY
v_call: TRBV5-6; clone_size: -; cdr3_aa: ASSLPPPGNTEAF
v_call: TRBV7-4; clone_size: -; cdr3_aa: ASSVHRLLSPLP
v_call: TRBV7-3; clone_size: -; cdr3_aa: ASSLSGGGQDEALF
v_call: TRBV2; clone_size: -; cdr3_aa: ASSLSGSNQPQH
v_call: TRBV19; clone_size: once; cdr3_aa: ASSIGGGTHNEQF
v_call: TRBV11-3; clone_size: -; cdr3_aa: ASSFHPDGGDTQY
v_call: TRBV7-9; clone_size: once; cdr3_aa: ASSLQGYYEQYFVT
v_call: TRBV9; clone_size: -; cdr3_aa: ASSVQRGGGCDEQF
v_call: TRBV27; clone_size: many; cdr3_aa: ASSTGSSYNEQF
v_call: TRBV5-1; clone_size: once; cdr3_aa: ASSWGVEGYTDTQY
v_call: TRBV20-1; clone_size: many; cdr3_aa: SARAPGANEQF
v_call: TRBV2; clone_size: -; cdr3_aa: ASSEAQGATGYGYT
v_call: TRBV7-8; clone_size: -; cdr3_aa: ASSLAGGRDSQYY
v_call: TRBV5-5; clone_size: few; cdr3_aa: ASSFDRGGGSDEQF
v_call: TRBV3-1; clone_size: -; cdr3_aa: ASSHRQSAPEPQH
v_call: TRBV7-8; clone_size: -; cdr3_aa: ASSLAGSPDTQQY
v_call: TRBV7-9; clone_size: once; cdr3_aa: ASSLQRGGLVYGY
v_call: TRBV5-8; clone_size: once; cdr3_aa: ATSIVREGGNEQF
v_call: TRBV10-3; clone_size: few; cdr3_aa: AISESDSPLH
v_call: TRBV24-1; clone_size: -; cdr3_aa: ATSDAAGSNAKNIQY
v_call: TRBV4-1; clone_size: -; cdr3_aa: ASSQPDGAKDEQY
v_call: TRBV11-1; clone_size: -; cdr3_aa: ASGVGGTADTQY
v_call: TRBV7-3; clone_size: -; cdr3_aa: ASSWGSSHETQY
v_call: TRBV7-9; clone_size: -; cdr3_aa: AGSFRRQERKY